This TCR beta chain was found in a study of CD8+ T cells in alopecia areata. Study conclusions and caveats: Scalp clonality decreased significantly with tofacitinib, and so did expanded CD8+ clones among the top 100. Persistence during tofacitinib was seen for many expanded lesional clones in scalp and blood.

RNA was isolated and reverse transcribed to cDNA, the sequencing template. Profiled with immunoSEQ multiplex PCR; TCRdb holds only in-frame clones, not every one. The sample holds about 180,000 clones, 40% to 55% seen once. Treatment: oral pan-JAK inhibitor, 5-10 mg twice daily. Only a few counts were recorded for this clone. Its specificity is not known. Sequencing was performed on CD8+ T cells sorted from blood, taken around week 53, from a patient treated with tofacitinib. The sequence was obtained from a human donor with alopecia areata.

CDR3 residues: CSVDGTGEGETQYF. CDR3 DNA: TGCAGCGTTGACGGGACAGGGGAAGGAGAGACCCAGTACTTC. The chain has TRBV29-1 and TRBJ2-5, with TRBD1 matching over 10 bases. Germline trimming cut 3 bases from V and 4 bases from J; bases unmatched to any gene: 5. Germline CDR1 SQVTM, CDR2 ANQGSEA. This CDR3 region has 14 residues.